The 5 T cell receptor beta chains below were found in one sample sequenced in a study of spatial heterogeneity in lung cancer. Time point in this sample: sample taken at primary tumor resection. TCRdb re-called the 5' RACE reads through MiXCR, storing one row per CDR3 protein. Of approximately 3,000 distinct CDR3 sequences listed, roughly 7% are singletons. The specimen comprised normal lung tissue next to the tumor, sampled at surgery. These receptors came from a male donor with early-stage non-small cell lung cancer.

In this sample, this clonotype turned up many times. The J gene is TRBJ2-7, the V gene TRBV10-3; D might be TRBD1 (6 bases). This CDR3 region has 15 residues. V gave up 0 bases and J gave up 1 base, with 10 bases separating them. Germline V lookup: CDR1 ENHRY, CDR2 SYGVKD. The CDR3: CAISESGHPSYEQYF. In DNA, the CDR3 is TGTGCCATCAGTGAGTCGGGACACCCGTCCTACGAGCAGTACTTC.

This clonotype is termed medium-sized. The chain uses TRBV20-1 and TRBJ2-1, with TRBD2 matching over 11 bases. V trimming: 3 bases; J trimming: 4 bases; junction bases outside the gene matches: 11. The CDR3 consists of 17 residues. Germline CDR1 DFQATT, CDR2 SNEGSKA (reference sequence). In nucleotides, the CDR3 is TGCAGTGCTAGTCGAACAGGACTAGCGGGTTTATACAATGAGCAGTTCTTC. Protein product: CSASRTGLAGLYNEQFF.

This clonotype is classed as medium-sized. CDR3 loop: CASSQDRKTNYGYTF. The DNA of the CDR3 is TGCGCCAGCAGCCAAGATCGAAAGACTAACTATGGCTACACCTTC. The genes are TRBV4-3 and TRBJ1-2; D gene uncertain. V lost 0 bases, J lost 0 bases, and 8 bases lay in between. The germline V gene has CDR1 LGHNA and CDR2 YSLEER. The CDR3 sequence is 15 residues long.

This clonotype has a count of ten or more. This chain links TRBV21-1 with TRBJ2-1; the table's D call TRBD2 went unverified against the DNA. TRBV21-1 is an annotated pseudogene. The CDR3 is 15 residues long. This CDR3 is CASSIQREYYNEQFF. The CDR3 DNA follows: TGTGCCAGCAGCATACAGCGGGAGTATTACAATGAGCAGTTCTTC.

There are many counts of this clonotype. The chain joins TRBV2 to TRBJ2-7; D gene uncertain. The germline CDR1 and CDR2 sequences are SNHLY and FYNNEI. The CDR3 loop spans 14 amino acids. Trimming shortened V by 6 bases and J by 3 bases, and 15 bases separated the two germline ends. The CDR3 DNA is TGTGCCAGCAGCCCTCGCCCATATAGCTACGAGCAGTACTTC. Translating it yields CASSPRPYSYEQYF.